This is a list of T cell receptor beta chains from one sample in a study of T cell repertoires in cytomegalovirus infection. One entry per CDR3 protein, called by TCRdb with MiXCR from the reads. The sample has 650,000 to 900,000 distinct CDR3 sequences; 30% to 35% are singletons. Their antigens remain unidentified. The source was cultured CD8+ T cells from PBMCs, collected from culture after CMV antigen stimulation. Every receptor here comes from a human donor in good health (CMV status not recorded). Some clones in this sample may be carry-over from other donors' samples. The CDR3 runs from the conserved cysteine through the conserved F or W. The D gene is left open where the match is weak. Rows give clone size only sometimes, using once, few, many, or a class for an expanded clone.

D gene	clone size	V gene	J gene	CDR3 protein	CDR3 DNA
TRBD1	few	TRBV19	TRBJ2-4	CASSIGGTGSAKNIQYF	TGTGCCAGTAGTATAGGAGGGACAGGGAGCGCCAAAAACATTCAGTACTTC
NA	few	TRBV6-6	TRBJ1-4	CASSYGAATNEKLFF	TGTGCCAGCAGTTACGGAGCTGCAACTAATGAAAAACTGTTTTTT
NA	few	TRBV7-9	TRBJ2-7	CASSLSNRPSYEQYF	TGTGCCAGTAGCTTAAGTAACAGACCCTCCTACGAGCAGTACTTC
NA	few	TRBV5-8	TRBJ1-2	CASSLVTGISYGYTF	TGTGCCAGCAGCTTGGTCACCGGGATTAGCTATGGCTACACCTTC
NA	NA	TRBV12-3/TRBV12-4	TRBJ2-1	CASSYTGRGQFF	TGTGCCAGCAGCTATACAGGGCGTGGGCAGTTCTTC
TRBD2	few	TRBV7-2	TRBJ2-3	CASSLGTSGSFRYF	TGTGCCAGCAGCTTGGGGACTAGCGGGTCCTTTAGGTATTTT
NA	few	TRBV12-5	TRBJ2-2	CASGLIGRAQEGTGELFF	TGTGCTAGTGGTTTGATCGGTCGGGCCCAGGAGGGCACCGGGGAGCTGTTTTTT
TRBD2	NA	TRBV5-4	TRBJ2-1	CASSLAGTSGGATYNEQFF	TGTGCCAGCAGCTTGGCCGGGACTAGCGGGGGGGCAACCTACAATGAGCAGTTCTTC
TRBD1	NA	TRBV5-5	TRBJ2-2	CASSYTGGVDTGELFF	TGTGCCAGCAGCTATACAGGGGGCGTGGACACCGGGGAGCTGTTTTTT
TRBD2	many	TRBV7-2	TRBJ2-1	CASSFGLAGVNEQFF	TGTGCCAGCAGCTTCGGACTAGCGGGGGTTAATGAGCAGTTCTTC
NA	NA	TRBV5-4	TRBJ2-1	CASTHPQGGNEQFF	TGTGCCAGCACCCACCCACAGGGTGGCAATGAGCAGTTCTTC
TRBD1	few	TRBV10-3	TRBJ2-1	CAIRLRTGGPYNEQFF	TGTGCCATCCGCCTGAGGACAGGGGGACCGTACAATGAGCAGTTCTTC
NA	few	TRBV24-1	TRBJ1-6	CATSGKPNSPLHF	TGTGCCACCAGTGGGAAGCCGAATTCACCCCTCCACTTT
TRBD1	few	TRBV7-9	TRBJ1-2	CASSKGAGYSF	TGTGCCAGCTCGAAGGGGGCCGGGTACTCTTTC
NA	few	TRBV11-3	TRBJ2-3	CASSLRTASTDTQYF	TGTGCCAGCAGCTTGAGGACTGCTAGCACAGATACGCAGTATTTT
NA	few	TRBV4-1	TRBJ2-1	CASSQGEGAGEQFF	TGCGCCAGCAGCCAAGGGGAAGGGGCTGGTGAGCAGTTCTTC
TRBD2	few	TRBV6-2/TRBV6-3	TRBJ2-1	CASSYQIAGGIYNEQFF	TGTGCCAGCAGTTATCAAATAGCGGGGGGCATTTACAATGAGCAGTTCTTC
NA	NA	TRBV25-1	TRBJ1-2	CASSEGVGYTF	TGTGCCAGCAGTGAAGGAGTCGGCTACACCTTC
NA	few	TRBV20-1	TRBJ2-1	CSAKGSLSSYNEQFF	TGCAGTGCTAAGGGCAGTTTGAGCTCCTACAATGAGCAGTTCTTC
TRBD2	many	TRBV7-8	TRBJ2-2	CASSLVRFGRDPPNTGELFF	TGTGCCAGCAGCTTGGTGAGATTCGGGAGGGACCCTCCAAACACCGGGGAGCTGTTTTTT
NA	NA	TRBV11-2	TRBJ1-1	CASSPYTGLNTEAFF	TGTGCCAGCAGCCCTTACACGGGGCTGAACACTGAAGCTTTCTTT
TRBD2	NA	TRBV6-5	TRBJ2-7	CASSRLAGGHEQYF	TGTGCCAGCAGTCGACTAGCGGGGGGTCACGAGCAGTACTTC
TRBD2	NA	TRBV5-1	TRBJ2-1	CASSLNERGGSYNEQFF	TGCGCCAGCAGCTTGAACGAGCGGGGGGGCTCCTACAATGAGCAGTTCTTC
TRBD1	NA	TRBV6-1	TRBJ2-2	CASSYPGQGATGELFF	TGTGCCAGCAGTTACCCGGGACAGGGGGCGACCGGGGAGCTGTTTTTT
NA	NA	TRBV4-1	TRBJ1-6	CASSQSSGTAYNSPLHF	TGCGCCAGCAGCCAAAGCTCCGGGACGGCATATAATTCACCCCTCCACTTT
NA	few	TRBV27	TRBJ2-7	CASSSGDSRYEQYF	TGTGCCAGCAGTTCAGGGGATTCCCGCTACGAGCAGTACTTC
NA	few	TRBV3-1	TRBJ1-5	CASSHAGDSNQPQHF	TGTGCCAGCAGCCACGCGGGGGATAGCAATCAGCCCCAGCATTTT
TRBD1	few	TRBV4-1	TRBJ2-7	CASSLKSGTGSGEQYF	TGCGCCAGCAGCCTCAAGTCCGGGACAGGGTCAGGCGAGCAGTACTTC
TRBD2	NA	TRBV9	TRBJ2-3	CASSVIAGAGTDTQYF	TGTGCCAGCAGCGTTATAGCGGGGGCCGGCACAGATACGCAGTATTTT